Listed below are T cell receptor beta chains from one sample, sequenced in a study of shared clonotypes between healthy human individuals. The protocol was immunoSEQ multiplex PCR, while the TCRdb copy is restricted to in-frame clones and leaves out a portion. The table lists roughly 2,500,000 clones, roughly 93% of them singletons. The sample taken for sequencing was naive CD4+ T cells from PBMCs. The receptors come from a young man in good health. Some clones in this sample may be carry-over from other donors' samples. CDR3s include the opening cysteine and the closing phenylalanine or tryptophan. A D gene is named only where the DNA matches it firmly. The size field is filled for only some rows; it gives once, few, many or a size class.

size | D | J | V | DNA | CDR3
. | . | TRBJ2-7 | TRBV5-6 | TGTGCCAGCAGCAATAAGGACAGAAGAACCTACGAGCAGTACTTC | CASSNKDRRTYEQYF
. | . | TRBJ2-2 | TRBV9 | TGTGCCAGCAGCGTGGGGGGTATGGACACCGGGGAGCTGTTTTTT | CASSVGGMDTGELFF
. | . | TRBJ2-5 | TRBV6-1 | TGTGCCAGCGACAAGGGGATGCAAGAGACCCAGTACTTC | CASDKGMQETQYF
. | . | TRBJ1-2 | TRBV7-2 | TGTGCCAGCAGCTTACAAGACATCCGCTATGGCTACACCTTC | CASSLQDIRYGYTF
once | . | TRBJ1-5 | TRBV20-1 | TGCAGTGCCGGGGCCGGGGAGAAACAGCATTTT | CSAGAGEKQHF
. | . | TRBJ2-7 | TRBV6-8 | TGTGCCAGCAGCCCGGGTGACTTACAGGGACCTTCTTCCTACGAGCAGTACTTC | CASSPGDLQGPSSYEQYF
. | TRBD1 | TRBJ1-4 | TRBV28 | TGTGCCAGCAGTTCCCGGACAGGTCTGAATGAAAAACTGTTTTTT | CASSSRTGLNEKLFF
. | . | TRBJ2-7 | TRBV16 | TGTGCCAGCAGCCAATCGAGGCAGTCCTACGAGCAGTACTTC | CASSQSRQSYEQYF
. | . | TRBJ1-2 | TRBV6-5 | TGTGCCAGCAGTCCTGTGGCCAGTTACTATGGCTACACCTTC | CASSPVASYYGYTF
. | TRBD1 | TRBJ1-1 | TRBV28 | TGTGCCAGCAGTAACAGGGGCGGGAACACTGAAGCTTTCTTT | CASSNRGGNTEAFF
. | . | TRBJ1-1 | TRBV6-5 | TGTGCCAGCACGGCGGCGAACACTGAAGCTTTCTTT | CASTAANTEAFF
. | TRBD2 | TRBJ2-1 | TRBV19 | TGTGCCAGTACTTTCCGCAGCGGGAGGACATACAATGAGCAGTTCTTC | CASTFRSGRTYNEQFF
. | . | TRBJ2-4 | TRBV28 | TGTGCCAGCAGTTTAGGGGGGCCGAACATTCAGTACTTC | CASSLGGPNIQYF
. | . | TRBJ1-6 | TRBV7-2 | TGTGCCAGCAGCTTCCGGGGCTATAATTCACCCCTCCACTTT | CASSFRGYNSPLHF
. | . | TRBJ1-1 | TRBV4-3 | TGCGCCAGCAGCCAAGACCGGCAGATTGAAGCTTTCTTT | CASSQDRQIEAFF
. | . | TRBJ2-7 | TRBV11-2 | TGTGCCAGCAGCCTGCGACAGGCGATCTCCTACGAGCAGTACTTC | CASSLRQAISYEQYF
. | TRBD2 | TRBJ2-1 | TRBV2 | TGTGCCAGCAGTAAAGCGGGAGGGCCCTACAATGAGCAGTTCTTC | CASSKAGGPYNEQFF
. | . | TRBJ1-2 | TRBV5-1 | TGCGCCAGCAGCGAACGGCCTATCTATGGCTACACCTTC | CASSERPIYGYTF
few | . | TRBJ1-1 | TRBV7-9 | TGTGCCAGCAGCTTATTGTTGATGAACACTGAAGCTTTCTTT | CASSLLLMNTEAFF
. | . | TRBJ1-5 | TRBV7-8 | TGTGCCAGCAGCCCTCGCAGGGATCAGCCCCAGCATTTT | CASSPRRDQPQHF
once | TRBD1 | TRBJ2-7 | TRBV25-1 | TGTGCCAGCAGAGGACAGGGGGGTTCCGAGCAGTACTTC | CASRGQGGSEQYF
. | . | TRBJ1-1 | TRBV6-9 | TGTGCCAGCAGTTATCGGGGCTCGGGGGGCACTGAAGCTTTCTTT | CASSYRGSGGTEAFF
. | TRBD2 | TRBJ2-1 | TRBV9 | TGTGCCAGCAGCCCAACCCCGCGGGCTAGCGGGGGGAATGAGCAGTTCTTC | CASSPTPRASGGNEQFF
. | . | TRBJ2-7 | TRBV29-1 | TGCAGCGTTGAAGGGGGCTTGTCTACTACTGAGCAGTACTTC | CSVEGGLSTTEQYF
once | TRBD1 | TRBJ2-7 | TRBV28 | TGTGCCAGCTCAGACCCGGGACAGGACAGGTACGAGCAGTACTTC | CASSDPGQDRYEQYF
. | . | TRBJ1-5 | TRBV6-1 | TGTGCCAGCGCCTTGGGACACATACCCCCGGGGGCCCAGCATTTT | CASALGHIPPGAQHF
. | . | TRBJ2-7 | TRBV4-3 | TGCGCCAGCAGCCAGTTGGGGGCTAACCACGAGCAGTACTTC | CASSQLGANHEQYF
. | . | TRBJ2-7 | TRBV14 | TGTGCCAGCAGCCAAGTCCCGAGATTCTCCTACGAGCAGTACTTC | CASSQVPRFSYEQYF
. | TRBD1 | TRBJ1-5 | TRBV5-6 | TGTGCCAGCAGCCTTCGGACAGGCCGAGGAGGGCATCAGCCCCAGCATTTT | CASSLRTGRGGHQPQHF
. | . | TRBJ1-1 | TRBV20-1 | TGCAGTGCTAGTGGGGCAGCTGAAGCTTTCTTT | CSASGAAEAFF
. | . | TRBJ2-5 | TRBV6-1 | TGTGCCAGCAGTGAAAGCGGCCAAGAGACCCAGTACTTC | CASSESGQETQYF
. | TRBD2 | TRBJ2-7 | TRBV27 | TGTGCCAGCAGTTTATCTAGCGGGAGCGCTTACGAGCAGTACTTC | CASSLSSGSAYEQYF
. | . | TRBJ1-2 | TRBV28 | TGTGCCAGCAGTTCTGACAGTCAAGTAGTCTATGGCTACACCTTC | CASSSDSQVVYGYTF
. | . | TRBJ1-1 | TRBV18 | TGTGCCAGCTCCCGGGACATGAACACTGAAGCTTTCTTT | CASSRDMNTEAFF
. | . | TRBJ2-7 | TRBV5-1 | TGCGCCAGCAGCGCGACAAGCTCCTACGAGCAGTACTTC | CASSATSSYEQYF
. | . | TRBJ2-2 | TRBV27 | TGTGCCAGCAGTAGAACGGCCACCGGGGAGCTGTTTTTT | CASSRTATGELFF
. | TRBD1 | TRBJ2-7 | TRBV7-9 | TGTGCCAGCAGTGGACAGGGGAAGCTCCTTTCCTACGAGCAGTACTTC | CASSGQGKLLSYEQYF
. | . | TRBJ1-5 | TRBV7-2 | TGTGCCAGCAGCTCCTCCAGCGGCCATAGCAATCAGCCCCAGCATTTT | CASSSSSGHSNQPQHF
. | TRBD1 | TRBJ1-2 | TRBV6-6 | TGTGCCAGCAGTTTCAGGGACAGGGGGCGAGGCTACACCTTC | CASSFRDRGRGYTF
. | TRBD1 | TRBJ2-7 | TRBV2 | TGTGCCAGCAAACAGGGGCCCTACGAGCAGTACTTC | CASKQGPYEQYF
once | . | TRBJ2-2 | TRBV5-1 | TGCGCCAGCAGCTTGGACCCCCTGGGCGGGGAGCTGTTTTTT | CASSLDPLGGELFF
. | TRBD2 | TRBJ2-2 | TRBV10-3 | TGTGCCATCAGTCCGACTAGCGGGAGAGGCACCGGGGAGCTGTTTTTT | CAISPTSGRGTGELFF
. | . | TRBJ1-5 | TRBV10-3 | TGTGCCATCAGTGAGTCGGGCAGGGGCTATAGCAATCAGCCCCAGCATTTT | CAISESGRGYSNQPQHF
. | TRBD1 | TRBJ2-7 | TRBV28 | TGTGCCAGCAACGGACAGGGAGGCGAGCAGTACTTC | CASNGQGGEQYF
. | TRBD1 | TRBJ2-2 | TRBV7-2 | TGTGCCAGCAGCCCACAGACAGGGTACGCCGGGGAGCTGTTTTTT | CASSPQTGYAGELFF
. | . | TRBJ2-4 | TRBV7-2 | TGTGCCAGCAGCCCCGGCCCAGCCAAAAACATTCAGTACTTC | CASSPGPAKNIQYF
once | TRBD1 | TRBJ1-1 | TRBV29-1 | TGCAGCGTTGAAAGACCGGGACAGCGGGGGAAAACTGAAGCTTTCTTT | CSVERPGQRGKTEAFF
. | . | TRBJ1-5 | TRBV5-1 | TGCGCCAGCAGCCAAGGGGAAGGACAGCCCCAGCATTTT | CASSQGEGQPQHF
. | . | TRBJ2-7 | TRBV19 | TGTGCCAGTAGTAGTTCCGCGGTCACCTACGAGCAGTACTTC | CASSSSAVTYEQYF
. | . | TRBJ2-2 | TRBV5-4 | TGTGCCAGCAGCCCTGGGGGGTACAGGGGACGCGGGGAGCTGTTTTTT | CASSPGGYRGRGELFF
. | . | TRBJ2-7 | TRBV7-9 | TGTGCCAGCAGCTTAGGGTCCCCCTCCCTGTACGAGCAGTACTTC | CASSLGSPSLYEQYF
. | . | TRBJ2-7 | TRBV5-3 | TGTGCCAGAAGCTTGGGAGGTGACGAGCAGTACTTC | CARSLGGDEQYF
. | . | TRBJ2-7 | TRBV29-1 | TGCAGCGTTCCCGGGACGGCGAGATCCGAGCAGTACTTC | CSVPGTARSEQYF
. | . | TRBJ1-3 | TRBV7-3 | TGTGCCAGCAGCTTAGGTCGGGGGTCTGGAAACACCATATATTTT | CASSLGRGSGNTIYF
. | . | TRBJ1-2 | TRBV11-2 | TGTGCCAGCAGCTTTGGACAGTCCTTCTATGGCTACACCTTC | CASSFGQSFYGYTF